One and the same sample provided the 20 T cell receptor beta chains below, sequenced in a study of blood T cell repertoires in COVID-19. Profiling relied on immunoSEQ multiplex PCR, and the TCRdb table lists in-frame clones only, not all of them. Found here are some 180,000 clones, 75% to 90% of them singletons; the top ten hold around 7%. Sequenced material: peripheral blood. The source is a man aged 40-49 years with acute or convalescent COVID-19.

The rearrangement joins TRBV7-3 to TRBJ2-1; TRBD2 matches at 10 bases. The CDR3 sequence is 15 residues long. CDR1 and CDR2 from the germline V gene are SGHTA and FQGTGA. Unmatched junction bases numbered 3, after V lost 2 bases and J lost 5 bases. The CDR3 DNA reads as TGTGCCAGCAGCTTAGTCGGGACTAGCGACAATGAGCAGTTCTTC. It is translated as CASSLVGTSDNEQFF.

The chain joins TRBV7-3 to TRBJ2-1, with 9 bases matching TRBD1. J gave up 7 bases and V 3 bases, and 4 bases lay outside the gene matches. This CDR3 spans 14 amino acids. Germline CDR1 is SGHTA and CDR2 is FQGTGA. The CDR3 region is CASSFRTGENEQFF. As DNA, the CDR3 is TGTGCCAGCAGCTTCCGGACAGGGGAGAATGAGCAGTTCTTC.

The V gene is TRBV18, the J gene TRBJ2-5; 9 bases are shared with TRBD2. This CDR3 contains 14 residues. Trimming removed 2 bases from V and 5 bases from J; junction bases left unmatched: 3. Germline CDR1 KGHSH, CDR2 LQKENI. The CDR3 reads CASSPASGEETQYF. CDR3 sequence (DNA): TGTGCCAGCTCACCAGCTAGCGGGGAGGAGACCCAGTACTTC.

V is TRBV19 and J is TRBJ2-7; tentatively, D is TRBD1 (5 bases). From germline, CDR1 is LNHDA and CDR2 SQIVND (reference sequence). The V and J ends lost 5 bases and 6 bases respectively, with 14 bases between them. This CDR3 is built from 13 residues. CDR3 coding DNA: TGTGCCAGTAGTGGGCAGGGTTTCGGCGAGCAGTACTTC. It is translated as CASSGQGFGEQYF.

The CDR3 DNA reads TGTGCCAGCAGTCCCCGAGGCCCCTGGGAGGCTCTTGGTGGCTACACCTTC. Protein: CASSPRGPWEALGGYTF. The chain uses TRBV6-2 or TRBV6-3 and TRBJ1-2; D unclear. The V gene lost 5 bases and the J gene lost 7 bases, with 26 bases spanning the gap. CDR1 is MNHEY and CDR2 is SVGEGT in the germline V gene. CDR3 size: 17 residues.

The V gene is TRBV7-2, the J gene TRBJ2-5; D might be TRBD1 (5 bases). With 5 bases removed from V and 4 bases from J, the gap between germline ends came to 11 bases. The CDR3 spans 13 residues. Germline CDR1 and CDR2: SGHTA and FQGNSA. The CDR3 DNA reads as TGTGCCAGCAGCGGTCGACAGTTAGAGACCCAGTACTTC. Translating it yields CASSGRQLETQYF.

The V and J genes are TRBV6-4 and TRBJ2-7; 9 bases fit TRBD2. The CDR3 extends over 15 amino acids. In germline, CDR1 is MRHNA, CDR2 SNTAGT. V was clipped by 4 bases and J by 2 bases; unmatched bases: 6. The CDR3 bases are TGTGCCAGCAGTGGAGCGGGACTAGCCCCCTACGAGCAGTACTTC. Translated, it gives CASSGAGLAPYEQYF.

The genes are TRBV5-4 and TRBJ2-2; no definite D call. Germline loops: CDR1 SGHNT, CDR2 YYREEE (reference sequence). The CDR3 runs to 16 residues. Trimming took 1 base from V and 0 from J, leaving 10 bases between them. The CDR3 sequence: CASSLPPPANTGELFF. The CDR3 nucleotides read TGTGCCAGCAGCTTGCCCCCCCCAGCGAACACCGGGGAGCTGTTTTTT.

The V call is TRBV6-5, the J call TRBJ2-7; the match to TRBD1 covers 7 bases. With V trimmed by 2 bases and J by 5 bases, 3 bases remained unmatched. This CDR3 is built from 13 residues. Germline lookup yields CDR1 MNHEY and CDR2 SVGAGI. Here the CDR3 reads CASSYRRGNEQYF. In DNA form, the CDR3 reads TGTGCCAGCAGTTACCGCAGGGGGAACGAGCAGTACTTC.

The chain couples TRBV6-5 to TRBJ2-7; the match to TRBD1 covers 9 bases. The CDR3 consists of 15 residues. The germline CDR1 and CDR2 sequences are MNHEY and SVGAGI. Trimming took 6 bases from V and 4 from J; bases not matched to a gene: 10. The CDR3 spells CASSLDRGQGYEQYF. In DNA form, the CDR3 reads TGTGCCAGCAGCCTAGACAGGGGACAGGGTTACGAGCAGTACTTC.

The V call is TRBV27, the J call TRBJ2-1; a possible D gene is TRBD1 (6 bases). V was pared by 5 bases and J by 0 bases, with 14 bases between. The CDR3 consists of 16 residues. Germline V gene lookup returns CDR1 MNHEY and CDR2 SMNVEV (reference sequence). CDR3 loop: CASSPGHPSSYNEQFF. The CDR3 DNA sequence: TGTGCCAGCAGTCCGGGACACCCGAGCTCCTACAATGAGCAGTTCTTC.

This clone was counted only a few times. This rearrangement joins TRBV7-9 to TRBJ1-1; no clear D gene. V lost 4 bases, J lost 2 bases, and 11 bases lay in between. Germline CDR1 reads SEHNR; CDR2 reads FQNEAQ (reference sequence). CDR3 size: 14 residues. The CDR3 spells CASSSPQLNTEAFF. In nucleotides, the CDR3 is TGTGCCAGCAGCTCCCCACAGCTAAACACTGAAGCTTTCTTT.

A few counts support this clone. The V gene is TRBV2, the J gene TRBJ1-6; D gene uncertain. The CDR3 sequence is 15 residues long. V was pared by 1 base and J by 7 bases, with 11 bases between. The germline CDR1 and CDR2 sequences are SNHLY and FYNNEI. In nucleotides, the CDR3 is TGTGCCAGCAGTGAAGGGAGGGCTCGGAATTCACCCCTCCACTTT. It yields the protein CASSEGRARNSPLHF.

This clone was seen once. V usage is TRBV7-8 and J usage is TRBJ1-5; 8 nucleotides align to TRBD1. The CDR3 sequence is 16 residues long. Trimming cost V 5 bases and J 1 base; bases outside gene matches: 7. Germline V CDR1 and CDR2: SGHVS, FQNEAQ. CDR3 sequence reads: CASSQRDRRSNQPQHF. The CDR3 DNA sequence: TGTGCCAGCAGCCAAAGGGACAGGAGGAGCAATCAGCCCCAGCATTTT.

This chain joins TRBV6-1 and TRBJ2-7, with a tentative D call TRBD2 (6 bases). CDR3 size: 16 residues. V was trimmed by 4 bases and J by 4 bases, leaving 20 bases between them. Germline CDR1 MNHNS, CDR2 SASEGT. The CDR3 bases are TGTGCCAGCAGTGGACCAAGGGACTGGGGTGGGTACGAGCAGTACTTC. Amino acids: CASSGPRDWGGYEQYF.

The chain combines TRBV27 with TRBJ1-1, with a weak D call TRBD1 (6 bases). The CDR3 totals 14 residues. CDR1 and CDR2 (germline): MNHEY, SMNVEV (reference sequence). Trimming cost V 6 bases and J 0 bases, with 11 bases left between them. The CDR3 bases are TGTGCCAGCAGACAAACAGGGTTGAACACTGAAGCTTTCTTT. This encodes CASRQTGLNTEAFF.

The rearrangement links TRBV11-2 to TRBJ2-7; D gene ambiguous. CDR3 length: 15 amino acids. From germline, CDR1 is SGHAT and CDR2 FQNNGV. Trimming left V 6 bases short and J 2 bases short, with 17 bases between. CDR3 amino acids: CASSKQLQKTYEQYF. In DNA form, the CDR3 reads TGTGCCAGCAGTAAACAGTTACAGAAAACCTACGAGCAGTACTTC.

This rearrangement joins TRBV28 to TRBJ1-1, with TRBD1 matching over 7 bases. V trimming: 5 bases; J trimming: 5 bases; junction bases outside the gene matches: 5. Germline lookup yields CDR1 MDHEN and CDR2 SYDVKM. The CDR3 totals 13 residues. CDR3 amino acids: CASSPTGRTEAFF. The CDR3, as DNA: TGTGCCAGCAGTCCGACAGGGAGGACTGAAGCTTTCTTT. Using reference TRBV28 and TRBJ1-1 for the parts outside the CDR3, the full variable domain is DVKVTQSSRYLVKRTGEKVFLECVQDMDHENMFWYRQDPGLGLRLIYFSYDVKMKEKGDIPEGYSVSREKKERFSLILESASTNQTSMYLCASSPTGRTEAFFGQGTRLTVV.

The CDR3, as DNA: TGTGCCAGCAGCCCTCGAGGGAAGGAGACCCAGTACTTC. Protein product: CASSPRGKETQYF. V usage is TRBV9 and J usage is TRBJ2-5, with D maybe TRBD2 (5 bases). The CDR3 totals 13 residues. Germline CDR1 and CDR2: SGDLS and YYNGEE. V lost 4 bases and J 5 bases, leaving 12 bases between the germline ends.

The V call is TRBV6-5, the J call TRBJ2-4; 7 bases line up with TRBD1. The CDR3 consists of 16 residues. Germline CDR1 MNHEY, CDR2 SVGAGI. V lost 1 base, J lost 0 bases, and 3 bases stayed unmatched. CDR3 bases: TGTGCCAGCAGTTACTGGAGACAGGGAGCCAAAAACATTCAGTACTTC. Amino acids: CASSYWRQGAKNIQYF.